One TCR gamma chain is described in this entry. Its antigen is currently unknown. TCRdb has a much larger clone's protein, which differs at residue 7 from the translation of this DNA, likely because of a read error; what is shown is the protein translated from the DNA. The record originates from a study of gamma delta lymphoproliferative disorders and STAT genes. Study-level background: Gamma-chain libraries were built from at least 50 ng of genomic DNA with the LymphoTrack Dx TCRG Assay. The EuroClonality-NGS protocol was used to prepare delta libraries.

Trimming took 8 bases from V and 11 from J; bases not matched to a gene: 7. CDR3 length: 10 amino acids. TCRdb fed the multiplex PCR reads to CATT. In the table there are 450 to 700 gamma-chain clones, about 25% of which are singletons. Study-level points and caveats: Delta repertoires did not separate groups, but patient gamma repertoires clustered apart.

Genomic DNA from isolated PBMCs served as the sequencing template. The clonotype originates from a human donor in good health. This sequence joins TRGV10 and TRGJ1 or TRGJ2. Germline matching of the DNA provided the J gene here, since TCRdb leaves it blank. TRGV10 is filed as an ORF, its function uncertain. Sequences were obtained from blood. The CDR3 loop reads CAAWGDEKLF. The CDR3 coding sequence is TGTGCTGCGTGGGGCGATGAGAAACTCTTT.